This record concerns one TCR beta chain sequence. What it binds is not known. The sample carries other DNA sequences with the same CDR3. This sample was included in a study of Ad26.COV2.S vaccination and SARS-CoV-2 variants. Study in general: Ad26.COV2.S, an intramuscular injection, was given once or twice 56 days apart.

The CDR3 sequence is 18 residues long. Trimming took 5 bases from V and 4 from J; bases not matched to a gene: 15. Germline V lookup: CDR1 SEHNR, CDR2 FQNEAQ (reference sequence). Treatment of the sample: some 20 received Ad26.COV2.S at low or high dose, single or two shots; about 5 received placebo; per-sample allocation not given. Vaccine and placebo recipients were sampled on day 63 after the first injection. Assay used: immunoSEQ multiplex PCR; TCRdb lists only in-frame clones, some missing. The sample contains 500,000 or so clones, roughly nine tenths of which appear only once. Findings and caveats of the study: Analytic work on TCR breadth and depth might have understated the full extent of total T cell responses.

The TCR was taken from a person aged 18-60 years who received the Ad26.COV2.S COVID-19 vaccine or a placebo. Material: peripheral blood, obtained in a trial of Ad26.COV2.S vaccine versus placebo. The rearrangement links TRBV7-9 to TRBJ2-1, with 9 bases identical to TRBD2. CDR3 region: CASSPRGGGAGIYNEQFF. The CDR3 DNA reads as TGTGCCAGCAGCCCTCGGGGCGGGGGGGCCGGAATTTACAATGAGCAGTTCTTC.